The T cell receptor (beta chain) described here comes from a study of T cell repertoires in cytomegalovirus infection. Study as a whole: Public TCR beta signatures indicated both CMV infection and matching HLA type.

TCRdb recomputed calls from the reads with MiXCR, one row per CDR3 protein. The sample lists roughly 110,000 distinct CDR3 sequences; about 9.4% were seen once. General study points: Ex vivo responses were dominated by HLA-C-restricted CMV-specific TCR beta clonotypes.

Of note for this clonotype: The antigen is unknown.

V was trimmed by 6 bases and J by 1 base, leaving 9 bases between them. CDR1 and CDR2 from the germline V gene are KGHSH and LQKENI. This CDR3 contains 13 residues. Sequencing input: PBMCs, sequenced either directly or after in vitro stimulation (not recorded which). The receptor was derived from a human donor in good health (CMV status not recorded). Some clones in this sample may be carry-over from other donors' samples. This chain links TRBV18 with TRBJ2-5; the D is unclear. The CDR3 bases are TGTGCCAGCTCCGTGCGCGTCCAAGAGACCCAGTACTTC. Translated: CASSVRVQETQYF.